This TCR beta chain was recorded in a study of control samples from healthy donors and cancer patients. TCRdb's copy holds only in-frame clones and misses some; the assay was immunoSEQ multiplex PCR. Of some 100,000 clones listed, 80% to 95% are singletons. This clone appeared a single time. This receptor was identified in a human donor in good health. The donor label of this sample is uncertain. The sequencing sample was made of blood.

The CDR3 region is CASTPSEGPDTQYF. CDR3 bases: TGTGCCAGCACTCCCAGCGAGGGCCCAGATACGCAGTATTTT. The chain uses TRBV2 and TRBJ2-3; D possibly corresponds to TRBD2 (5 bases). The CDR3 contains 14 residues. The V end was cut by 7 bases, the J end by 4 bases, with 15 bases between. CDR1 and CDR2 from the germline V gene are SNHLY and FYNNEI.